The T cell receptor beta chain under discussion was sequenced for a study of metastatic and nonmetastatic thyroid tumors. Study details: Repertoires from malignant and benign thyroid patients were compared across blood and tumor or nodule tissue.

Patients had received no treatment of any kind before thyroid surgery. Per the original methods: Clinicopathological groups of papillary thyroid cancer showed CDR3 differences that were used to build a distant-metastasis classifier. MiXCR re-clonotyped the PCR reads for TCRdb. The authors' filters were not applied to this entry. The table has 35,000 to 45,000 clones, 12% seen once; the top ten hold about 10%. This clone was counted many times. The sequence was obtained from a male donor with papillary thyroid cancer or a benign thyroid nodule (not recorded which). Some clones in this sample may be carry-over from other donors' samples. Sequencing used blood.

The CDR3 nucleotides read TGCAGCGTTGAAGATCCGGGCGGCTACGAGCAGTACTTC. This translates into CSVEDPGGYEQYF. This chain links TRBV29-1 with TRBJ2-7; D is unresolved. The ends were cut back, 0 bases at V and 3 bases at J, with 9 bases in the middle. In germline, CDR1 is SQVTM, CDR2 ANQGSEA. This CDR3 has 13 amino acids.